The clone carrying this T cell receptor (beta chain) showed up many times. The antigen is undetermined. CDR3 length: 17 residues. V dropped 4 bases and J dropped 0 bases, with 13 bases sitting between them. CDR1 and CDR2 (germline): ENHRY, SYGVKD. The data were taken from a study of CD8 T cells in ankylosing spondylitis. Overall study results and limits: Earlier reports found some motif variants in synovial fluid and blood in reactive arthritis. Disease-associated clones were CD8+ and fairly uncommon in peripheral blood.

Construction of TCR beta libraries was performed using quantitative 5'-RACE with molecular barcodes. In TCRdb, the 5' RACE reads were re-called with MiXCR into one record per CDR3 protein. The sample has fewer than 250,000 distinct CDR3 sequences, 10% seen once. The clonotype comes from a male donor with ankylosing spondylitis or in good health (not recorded which). The sample consisted of blood, either unsorted or a sorted T cell fraction (not recorded which). The J gene is TRBJ2-6, the V gene TRBV10-3; D is uncertain. The CDR3 region has the DNA TGTGCCATCAGTGTTGGGTTGTCAAGCTCTGGGGCCAACGTCCTGACTTTC. As protein: CAISVGLSSSGANVLTF.